One sample yielded the 20 T cell receptor beta chains listed below, sequenced in a study of blood T cell repertoires in COVID-19. Sequencing used immunoSEQ multiplex PCR; TCRdb keeps in-frame clones, though not all of them. The data contain 200,000 to 300,000 clones, less than 90% of them singletons. The specimen was peripheral blood. These receptors originate from a man aged 25-45 years with active or convalescent COVID-19.

The chain carries TRBV11-3 and TRBJ2-1; maybe TRBD2 (6 bases). The germline gives CDR1 SGHNT, CDR2 YENEEA. Trimming stripped 3 bases from V and 1 base from J, with 13 bases between. CDR3 length equals 16 residues. The chain's CDR3 is CASSLGLGGSYNEQFF. The CDR3 DNA is TGTGCCAGCAGCTTGGGACTCGGGGGTTCCTACAATGAGCAGTTCTTC.

The V and J genes are TRBV9 and TRBJ2-1; D not resolved. Trimming cost V 0 bases and J 2 bases, with 9 bases left between them. The CDR3 totals 15 residues. The germline V gene encodes CDR1 SGDLS and CDR2 YYNGEE. The CDR3 loop reads CASSVEAAPYNEQFF. CDR3 bases: TGTGCCAGCAGCGTAGAGGCGGCCCCCTACAATGAGCAGTTCTTC.

CDR3 sequence (DNA): TGCGCCAGCAGCCAAGAACAGGGGACGGCCTACGAGCAGTACTTC. Translation gives CASSQEQGTAYEQYF. This chain connects TRBV4-1 to TRBJ2-7, with 7 nucleotides matching TRBD1. This CDR3 is built from 15 residues. The J segment lost 2 bases and the V segment lost 0 bases, leaving 4 bases of the junction unmatched. The germline V gene has CDR1 MGHRA and CDR2 YSYEKL.

This chain uses TRBV18 with TRBJ2-1; the match to TRBD1 covers 7 bases. The CDR3 loop spans 14 amino acids. Germline loops: CDR1 KGHSH, CDR2 LQKENI. The V and J ends lost 3 bases and 5 bases, in that order; junction bases with no gene match: 4. The CDR3 bases are TGTGCCAGCTCACCGACAGGGCTGAACAATGAGCAGTTCTTC. Translation gives CASSPTGLNNEQFF.

This chain connects TRBV11-2 to TRBJ2-3; a weak D match, TRBD2 (5 bases). V gave up 1 base and J gave up 6 bases, with 8 bases separating them. The germline CDR1 and CDR2 sequences are SGHAT and FQNNGV. The CDR3 runs to 13 residues. The CDR3 spells CASSLVQRDTQYF. As DNA, the CDR3 is TGTGCCAGCAGCTTAGTGCAGCGGGATACGCAGTATTTT.

In the case of this clone: This sample includes further DNA sequences coding for the same CDR3. V gene TRBV14 combines with J gene TRBJ1-1; the D gene is possibly TRBD1 (5 bases). Deletions cut 3 bases from V and 1 base from J, with 6 bases between. The germline V gene has CDR1 SGHDN and CDR2 FVKESK. This CDR3 is built from 13 residues. The chain's CDR3 is CASSQGRNTEAFF. DNA for the CDR3: TGTGCCAGCAGCCAGGGGCGGAACACTGAAGCTTTCTTT.

The chain combines TRBV19 with TRBJ1-1; perhaps TRBD1 as D (5 bases). V lost 5 bases and J 8 bases, leaving 21 bases between the germline ends. Per germline, CDR1 LNHDA and CDR2 SQIVND (reference sequence). This CDR3 has 15 residues. CDR3 loop: CASSPNRVVTDEAFF. Written as DNA, the CDR3 is TGTGCCAGTAGTCCTAACCGCGTTGTGACAGACGAAGCTTTCTTT.

The rearrangement links TRBV19 to TRBJ1-4, with D perhaps TRBD1 (6 bases). Germline CDR1 reads LNHDA; CDR2 reads SQIVND (reference sequence). The CDR3 extends over 14 amino acids. Trimming pared 6 bases from V and 4 bases from J, leaving 12 bases between. Here the CDR3 reads CASSSDRINEKLFF. Written as DNA, the CDR3 is TGTGCCAGTAGCTCCGACAGGATTAATGAAAAACTGTTTTTT.

The chain uses TRBV2 and TRBJ1-4; 12 bases agree with TRBD1. CDR3 length: 18 residues. The ends lost 11 bases at V and 3 bases at J; junction bases unmatched: 16. Germline CDR1 reads SNHLY; CDR2 reads FYNNEI. As DNA, the CDR3 is TGTGCCGGCTGGGATCGGGGACAGGGGGCAGCGGCTAATGAAAAACTGTTTTTT. Protein product: CAGWDRGQGAAANEKLFF.

The chain links TRBV27 to TRBJ2-7; TRBD1 aligns across 11 bases. The V segment lost 5 bases and the J segment 2 bases; nucleotides outside the gene matches: 11. The germline CDR1 and CDR2 sequences are MNHEY and SMNVEV (reference sequence). The CDR3 runs to 17 residues. The CDR3 DNA reads TGTGCCAGCAGTCACCCATCTCCGGGACAGGGGGCCTACGAGCAGTACTTC. Translating it yields CASSHPSPGQGAYEQYF.

The rearrangement uses TRBV6-5 and TRBJ1-2; D is uncertain. The germline gives CDR1 MNHEY, CDR2 SVGAGI. Trimming shortened V by 7 bases and J by 4 bases, and 19 bases separated the two germline ends. The length of the CDR3 is 15 residues. CDR3 nucleotide sequence: TGTGCCAGCACTACGCTGGGAGGGCTCCTCTATGGCTACACCTTC. This codes for CASTTLGGLLYGYTF.

This clone was picked up a small number of times. The chain couples TRBV18 to TRBJ1-5; TRBD1 is a possible D gene (6 bases). Between the trimmed V and J ends, which lost 6 bases and 6 bases, there was a span of 18 bases. Germline assignment: CDR1 KGHSH and CDR2 LQKENI. The CDR3 loop spans 15 amino acids. The DNA of the CDR3 is TGTGCCAGCTCCGACGAACAGGGTTTAAGTCAGCCCCAGCATTTT. Translation gives CASSDEQGLSQPQHF.

The rearrangement uses TRBV5-1 and TRBJ2-7, with D maybe TRBD1 (6 bases). The germline V gene encodes CDR1 SGHRS and CDR2 YFSETQ. The CDR3 has 13 residues. Trimming left V 5 bases short and J 5 bases short, with 14 bases between. DNA of the CDR3: TGCGCCAGCAGACCTAGCACAGGGAACGAGCAGTACTTC. Translation: CASRPSTGNEQYF.

This chain uses TRBV18 with TRBJ2-2; D not resolved. V lost 1 base, J lost 3 bases, and 6 bases lay in between. The CDR3 contains 14 residues. The germline V gene has CDR1 KGHSH and CDR2 LQKENI. The CDR3 nucleotides are TGTGCCAGCTCACCACTTATCGACACCGGGGAGCTGTTTTTT. It translates to CASSPLIDTGELFF.

This clone was counted once. This chain joins TRBV29-1 and TRBJ2-5; 9 nucleotides align to TRBD2. Trimming took 0 bases from V and 6 from J; bases not matched to a gene: 14. CDR1 SQVTM and CDR2 ANQGSEA come from the germline V gene. This CDR3 spans 17 amino acids. The CDR3 loop reads CSVEDRAGGRRAKTQYF. Written as DNA, the CDR3 is TGCAGCGTTGAAGATCGAGCGGGGGGCCGACGCGCCAAGACCCAGTACTTC.

The chain recombines TRBV5-6 with TRBJ2-7, with 9 positions matching TRBD1. V dropped 3 bases and J dropped 4; count of bases not matched to a gene: 5. The CDR3 contains 14 residues. The germline CDR1 and CDR2 sequences are SGHDT and YYEEEE. In DNA form, the CDR3 reads TGTGCCAGCAGCTCCCGACAGGGGGTGTACGAGCAGTACTTC. Its protein product is CASSSRQGVYEQYF.

The chain uses TRBV6-5 and TRBJ1-3; D uncertain. V gave up 8 bases and J gave up 4 bases, with 12 bases separating them. The germline gives CDR1 MNHEY, CDR2 SVGAGI. The CDR3 is 13 residues long. The CDR3 region is CASQLDPGNTIYF. The CDR3 DNA follows: TGTGCCAGCCAGCTAGACCCGGGAAACACCATATATTTT.

This clone was detected only a few times. V usage is TRBV11-2 and J usage is TRBJ2-7; a possible D gene is TRBD1 (6 bases). CDR1 and CDR2 from the germline V gene are SGHAT and FQNNGV. The CDR3 length is 14 residues. Trimming left V 4 bases short and J 5 bases short, with 15 bases between. CDR3 sequence (DNA): TGTGCCAGCAGCTATACAGGGCGTGGCGACGAGCAGTACTTC. Amino acids: CASSYTGRGDEQYF.

The chain has TRBV7-8 and TRBJ2-5; 8 bases match TRBD2. This CDR3 has 17 amino acids. J was trimmed by 3 bases and V by 6 bases; bases with no gene match: 15. In germline, CDR1 is SGHVS, CDR2 FQNEAQ. CDR3 loop: CASRLRGALAEKETQYF. The CDR3 DNA follows: TGTGCCAGCAGACTGAGGGGGGCACTAGCGGAAAAAGAGACCCAGTACTTC.

This clone was picked up one time. The chain is built from TRBV19 and TRBJ2-3; perhaps TRBD2 as D (5 bases). V dropped 5 bases and J dropped 6 bases, with 18 bases sitting between them. From germline, CDR1 is LNHDA and CDR2 SQIVND (reference sequence). The CDR3 is 15 residues long. The CDR3 protein is CASSGLPARPDTQYF. In DNA form, the CDR3 reads TGTGCCAGTAGTGGACTCCCTGCCCGACCCGATACGCAGTATTTT.